This entry lists 15 T cell receptor beta chains sequenced from one sample in a study of OX40 agonist ivuxolimab in advanced cancers. The assay was immunoSEQ multiplex PCR, and TCRdb's table has in-frame clones only and misses some. In the table there are just under 80,000 clones, 84% of which are singletons. The sequencing here drew on CD4+ or CD8+ T cells sorted from blood, taken in a trial of the OX40 agonist ivuxolimab. The origin of the receptors is an adult with an advanced solid tumor such as melanoma, head and neck, liver or kidney cancer.

The gene calls are TRBV6-1 and TRBJ1-5; no firm D call. Looked up from germline, CDR1 is MNHNS and CDR2 is SASEGT. Trimming shortened V by 2 bases and J by 5 bases, and 16 bases separated the two germline ends. The CDR3 is 16 residues long. As DNA, the CDR3 is TGTGCCAGCAGTGAATTTAGGAGCCGGGTAGATCAGCCCCAGCATTTT. It yields the protein CASSEFRSRVDQPQHF.

The J gene is TRBJ1-4, the V gene TRBV4-3, with D unclear. The CDR3 extends over 16 amino acids. The V end was cut by 0 bases, the J end by 0 bases, with 8 bases between. Germline loops: CDR1 LGHNA, CDR2 YSLEER. The CDR3 loop is CASSQDLTPTNEKLFF. The CDR3 region has the DNA TGCGCCAGCAGCCAAGATTTGACACCAACTAATGAAAAACTGTTTTTT.

This chain uses TRBV6-6 with TRBJ1-1; 8 bases fit TRBD1. Germline V gives CDR1 MNHNY, CDR2 SVGAGI (reference sequence). The CDR3 is 14 amino acids. Unmatched junction bases numbered 0, after V lost 0 bases and J lost 3 bases. DNA for the CDR3: TGTGCCAGCAGTTACTCACAGGGGGACACTGAAGCTTTCTTT. This gives the protein CASSYSQGDTEAFF.

The V gene is TRBV28, the J gene TRBJ1-2; D might be TRBD1 (5 bases). The germline V gene encodes CDR1 MDHEN and CDR2 SYDVKM. V was trimmed by 8 bases and J by 1 base, leaving 11 bases between them. The length of the CDR3 is 13 residues. The CDR3 DNA sequence: TGTGCCAGCTGCTTCGGGGGTAACTATGGCTACACCTTC. Translation: CASCFGGNYGYTF.

The rearrangement joins TRBV4-2 to TRBJ1-5; no firm D call. Germline loops: CDR1 LGHNA, CDR2 YNFKEQ. V was cut by 4 bases and J by 3 bases, with 13 bases left in between. This CDR3 is built from 15 residues. The chain's CDR3 is CASSPRLMDNQPQHF. The CDR3 region has the DNA TGTGCCAGCAGCCCTAGGTTAATGGACAATCAGCCCCAGCATTTT.

This chain connects TRBV7-6 to TRBJ2-7, with D possibly being TRBD1 or TRBD2 (6 bases each). V lost 8 bases to trimming and J lost 4 bases, with 12 bases between them. Germline V gene lookup returns CDR1 SGHVS and CDR2 FNYEAQ. The CDR3 sequence is 12 residues long. The CDR3 DNA is TGTGCCAGCTCCCAGGGGACTTACGAGCAGTACTTC. It encodes CASSQGTYEQYF.

V gene TRBV7-9 combines with J gene TRBJ2-3; 7 bases line up with TRBD1. The CDR3 extends over 14 amino acids. After removal of 5 bases from V and 2 bases from J, the junction contained 4 bases not matched to a gene. Germline V gives CDR1 SEHNR, CDR2 FQNEAQ (reference sequence). DNA of the CDR3: TGTGCCAGCAGCCCCGGACAGGACACAGATACGCAGTATTTT. Its protein is CASSPGQDTDTQYF.

The chain uses TRBV19 and TRBJ2-1; the D gene is possibly TRBD2 (6 bases). This CDR3 has 14 residues. With 7 bases removed from V and 6 bases from J, the gap between germline ends came to 16 bases. Germline CDR1 reads LNHDA; CDR2 reads SQIVND (reference sequence). In nucleotides, the CDR3 is TGTGCCAGTACCGAAAGGAGGGGCGGCAATGAGCAGTTCTTC. Protein: CASTERRGGNEQFF. The full variable domain, rest sourced from reference TRBV19 and TRBJ2-1, is DGGITQSPKYLFRKEGQNVTLSCEQNLNHDAMYWYRQDPGQGLRLIYYSQIVNDFQKGDIAEGYSVSREKKESFPLTVTSAQKNPTAFYLCASTERRGGNEQFFGPGTRLTVL.

This chain joins TRBV7-8 and TRBJ1-4; no definite D call. CDR1 and CDR2 from the germline V gene are SGHVS and FQNEAQ. Between the trimmed V and J ends, which lost 0 bases and 8 bases, there was a span of 10 bases. This CDR3 has 14 amino acids. The CDR3 nucleotides are TGTGCCAGCAGCTTAGCGTGGGCAGCCGAAAAACTGTTTTTT. Translating it yields CASSLAWAAEKLFF. Supplemented by reference TRBV7-8 and TRBJ1-4, the full variable domain reads GAGVSQSPRYKVAKRGQDVALRCDPISGHVSLFWYQQALGQGPEFLTYFQNEAQLDKSGLPSDRFFAERPEGSVSTLKIQRTQQEDSAVYLCASSLAWAAEKLFFGSGTQLSVL.

The genes are TRBV19 and TRBJ2-7; 13 bases align to TRBD2. CDR3 size: 14 residues. Germline V gene sequence: CDR1 LNHDA, CDR2 SQIVND (reference sequence). Trimming at V came to 5 bases and at J to 2 bases, leaving 0 bases not matched to a gene. CDR3 coding DNA: TGTGCCAGTAGTGGGACTAGCGGGACCTACGAGCAGTACTTC. Amino acids: CASSGTSGTYEQYF.

The chain joins TRBV30 to TRBJ1-2; 10 bases match TRBD1. After removal of 4 bases from V and 3 bases from J, the junction contained 26 bases not matched to a gene. CDR1 is GTSNPN, CDR2 SVGIG, per germline (reference sequence). The CDR3 has 21 amino acids. In nucleotides, the CDR3 is TGTGCCTGGACCACTTTTAGGGGCAGGGACAGGGGAAAGGGGGGAGACTATGGCTACACCTTC. This translates into CAWTTFRGRDRGKGGDYGYTF.

V is TRBV5-4 and J is TRBJ2-7; TRBD1 aligns across 8 bases. V lost 2 bases, J lost 7 bases, and 5 bases stayed unmatched. Germline V gene lookup returns CDR1 SGHNT and CDR2 YYREEE (reference sequence). CDR3 size: 13 residues. This CDR3 is CASSFQGAGEQYF. Written as DNA, the CDR3 is TGTGCCAGCAGCTTCCAGGGGGCGGGTGAGCAGTACTTC.

This clone occurred once. The CDR3 reads CASRRPSEGFNEQYF. The CDR3 nucleotides are TGTGCCAGCAGGCGACCCAGTGAGGGTTTCAACGAGCAGTACTTC. This rearrangement joins TRBV28 to TRBJ2-7; the D gene is possibly TRBD2 (5 bases). This CDR3 is built from 15 residues. V lost 6 bases to trimming and J lost 5 bases, with 20 bases between them. In germline, CDR1 is MDHEN, CDR2 SYDVKM.

This clone was observed a handful of times. The V call is TRBV9, the J call TRBJ1-3, with D possibly TRBD1 on 6 matching bases. Trimming stripped 2 bases from V and 2 bases from J, with 14 bases between. The CDR3 has 16 residues. Germline lookup yields CDR1 SGDLS and CDR2 YYNGEE. This chain's CDR3 is CASSVQSQGPGNTIYF. CDR3 in DNA: TGTGCCAGCAGCGTCCAATCACAGGGCCCTGGAAACACCATATATTTT.

In the case of this clone: One end of the junction is discordant with germline, which a read error may explain. The J gene is TRBJ2-7, the V gene TRBV11-2; 8 bases line up with TRBD2. This CDR3 contains 13 residues. Germline assignment: CDR1 SGHAT and CDR2 FQNNGV. CDR3 region: CASSLPSGSAGAF. CDR3 nucleotides: TGTGCCAGCAGCTTACCTAGCGGGTCCGCAGGGGCCTTC. Full variable domain (rest looked up from reference TRBV11-2 and TRBJ2-7): EAGVAQSPRYKIIEKRQSVAFWCNPISGHATLYWYQQILGQGPKLLIQFQNNGVVDDSQLPKDRFSAERLKGVDSTLKIQPAKLEDSAVYLCASSLPSGSAGAFGPGTRLTVT.